The rows below give T cell receptor beta chains drawn from one sample of a study of human T cells and chemical hapten exposure. MiXCR, run by TCRdb on the RACE reads, gives a single entry per CDR3 protein. Altogether 30,000 or so distinct CDR3 sequences are present, about 7.2% being singletons, with the ten largest covering 8% to 10%. Sequenced: whole blood. All receptors derive from a human donor in good health. Some clones in this sample may be carry-over from other donors' samples. Each CDR3 is given with its conserved first and last residue. Fields, in order: V gene, J gene, D gene, clone size, CDR3 DNA, CDR3 protein. The D gene is left open where the match is weak. Part of the rows lack a size; the others show once, few, many or a class for expanded clones.

TRBV6-5	TRBJ2-1	-	many	TGTGCCAGCAGTAAGGCCCCCCGTGACTTTTTCTCTCCCTACAATGAGCAGTTCTTC	CASSKAPRDFFSPYNEQFF
TRBV20-1	TRBJ2-3	-	few	TGCAGTGCTAGGGCGCCCCAGGGAGATACGCAGTATTTT	CSARAPQGDTQYF
TRBV12-3/TRBV12-4	TRBJ2-3	TRBD1	many	TGTGCCAGCAGTCACCCGGGGACAGAGAGCACAGATACGCAGTATTTT	CASSHPGTESTDTQYF
TRBV5-4	TRBJ2-3	TRBD2	-	TGTGCCAGCGGACAAGCGGGAATCAGCACAGATACGCAGTATTTT	CASGQAGISTDTQYF
TRBV5-4	TRBJ2-5	TRBD2	few	TGTGCCAGCAGCTTGGTGGTTAGCGGGCAAGAGACCCAGTACTTC	CASSLVVSGQETQYF
TRBV2	TRBJ1-2	TRBD1	many	TGTGCCAGCACCCAGGACAGGGGATGGGACTATGGCTACACCTTC	CASTQDRGWDYGYTF
TRBV19	TRBJ1-2	-	few	TGTGCCAGTAGTATAGATAACCGCTATACCTATGGCTACACCTTC	CASSIDNRYTYGYTF
TRBV7-6	TRBJ1-1	-	few	TGTGCCAGCAGCTTAGAGGGGGGCCGAATGAACACTGAAGCTTTCTTT	CASSLEGGRMNTEAFF
TRBV13	TRBJ2-3	TRBD2	many	TGTGCCAGCAGCTCGAGCGGACTAGCGGGGGGGCTGCAATCAGATACGCAGTATTTT	CASSSSGLAGGLQSDTQYF
TRBV20-1	TRBJ2-7	TRBD1	many	TGCAGTGCTGGACCGACAGGGGGATACGAGCAGTACTTC	CSAGPTGGYEQYF
TRBV7-6	TRBJ1-4	-	many	TGTGCCAGCAGCCTTGGGGTGGAGTTCGGGACTAATGAAAAACTGTTTTTT	CASSLGVEFGTNEKLFF
TRBV19	TRBJ1-5	-	few	TGTGCCAGTAGGTACAACCCGGAGGCAGGGCATCAGCCCCAGCATTTT	CASRYNPEAGHQPQHF
TRBV28	TRBJ2-5	-	few	TGTGCCAGCACCCTGGGGACACTGGGGACCCAGTACTTC	CASTLGTLGTQYF
TRBV5-1	TRBJ1-1	-	few	TGCGCCAGCAGCGTCGACTCTTACAGGGATAGTACTGAAGCTTTCTTT	CASSVDSYRDSTEAFF
TRBV6-1	TRBJ2-7	-	-	TGTGCCAGCACCGGGACACCGCCCACCTACGAGCAGTACTTC	CASTGTPPTYEQYF
TRBV29-1	TRBJ1-2	-	many	TGCAGCGTCTTAAGCTTCTATGGCTACACCTTC	CSVLSFYGYTF
TRBV6-5	TRBJ1-1	-	many	TGTGCCAGCAGTTACGGCCACGGGACAGAAGCTTTCTTT	CASSYGHGTEAFF
TRBV28	TRBJ2-1	-	many	TGTGCCAGCAGCTTAGGGCTCAATGAGCAGTTCTTC	CASSLGLNEQFF
TRBV28	TRBJ2-3	TRBD2	few	TGTGCCAGCAGTTCTACATCAGGGACTAGCGGGAGCTGGGATACGCAGTATTTT	CASSSTSGTSGSWDTQYF
TRBV5-5	TRBJ1-1	TRBD1	many	TGTGCCAGCAGCTTTGCCGGGACAGGCAACACTGAAGCTTTCTTT	CASSFAGTGNTEAFF
TRBV3-1	TRBJ2-3	TRBD2	few	TGTGCCAGCAGCCAAGGTTTGGGGGGGGGTCAGATTTCTACAGATACGCAGTATTTT	CASSQGLGGGQISTDTQYF
TRBV28	TRBJ2-5	TRBD1	many	TGTGCCAGCAGCGGGACAGGGAGAGAGACCCAGTACTTC	CASSGTGRETQYF
TRBV5-5	TRBJ1-2	TRBD1	few	TGTGCCAGCAGCTTGGATGGGACAGCCTACTATGGCTACACCTTC	CASSLDGTAYYGYTF
TRBV24-1	TRBJ2-7	-	-	TGTGCCACCAGTGAGGGGGACGCCTTCTCCTACGAGCAGTACTTC	CATSEGDAFSYEQYF
TRBV5-1	TRBJ1-1	-	few	TGCGCCAGCAGAACAACAGGGAACACTGAAGCTTTCTTT	CASRTTGNTEAFF
TRBV20-1	TRBJ1-2	TRBD1	few	TGCAGTGCTAGACCTCCGACAGGGGGAGGCTACACCTTC	CSARPPTGGGYTF
TRBV6-1	TRBJ1-1	-	few	TGTGCCAGCAGTGGGGACCTTCTGGAAGCTTTCTTT	CASSGDLLEAFF
TRBV4-3	TRBJ2-5	TRBD1	many	TGCGCCAGCAGCCAGGAAAGGGACAGCGGCGTGGCCCAGTACTTC	CASSQERDSGVAQYF
TRBV4-3	TRBJ2-1	-	many	TGCGCCAGCAGCCAAATGGTCGGGGAAGTCGATGAGCAGTTCTTC	CASSQMVGEVDEQFF
TRBV3-1	TRBJ2-2	-	many	TGTGCCAGCTCGAAGGGGGGGGAGCTGTTTTTT	CASSKGGELFF
TRBV27	TRBJ2-4	TRBD1	-	TGTGCCAGCAGTCAGGGACAGGGTCTCGGTGGCATTCAGTACTTC	CASSQGQGLGGIQYF
TRBV29-1	TRBJ1-1	-	many	TGCAGCGTTGGACCAGCACAGAGCCTTAACACTGAAGCTTTCTTT	CSVGPAQSLNTEAFF
TRBV6-1	TRBJ2-2	-	-	TGTGCCAGCAGTTATCGGAGTACAGAGCTGTTTTTT	CASSYRSTELFF
TRBV13	TRBJ2-3	-	-	TGTGCCAGCAGCTTTTACGGGATGAAGAATACGCAGTATTTT	CASSFYGMKNTQYF
TRBV24-1	TRBJ2-3	TRBD1	few	TGTGCCACCAGTGACTCCCCCGGGACAGGGGGCAACACAGATACGCAGTATTTT	CATSDSPGTGGNTDTQYF
TRBV30	TRBJ2-5	-	many	TGTGCCTGGAGTGCGGTAGACCGAGAGACCCAGTACTTC	CAWSAVDRETQYF
TRBV7-9	TRBJ1-5	-	many	TGTGCCAGCAGCTTTGTTGGTCAGCCCCAGCATTTT	CASSFVGQPQHF
TRBV20-1	TRBJ1-1	-	-	TGCAGTGCTAGAGCTCCTACAGGAAGGAACACTGAAGCTTTCTTT	CSARAPTGRNTEAFF
TRBV12-3/TRBV12-4	TRBJ1-2	TRBD1	few	TGTGCCAGCAGTTCGCCCGGAGAGGACAGGAACTATGGCTACACCTTC	CASSSPGEDRNYGYTF
TRBV6-4	TRBJ2-3	-	-	TGTGCCAGCAGTGAGGCCGGGGCTACAGATACGCAGTATTTT	CASSEAGATDTQYF
TRBV18	TRBJ1-1	-	-	TGTGCCAGCTCACCACCATCTGTGAACACTGAAGCTTTCTTT	CASSPPSVNTEAFF
TRBV30	TRBJ2-1	-	few	TGTGCCTGGGCTGGCGGGTACAATGAGCAGTTCTTC	CAWAGGYNEQFF
TRBV27	TRBJ2-1	-	-	TGTGCCAGCAGTGGGCGGGGGCGGAGCTCCTACAATGAGCAGTTCTTC	CASSGRGRSSYNEQFF
TRBV28	TRBJ2-7	-	many	TGTGCCAGCAGTTTCGGGGGCTCCAGCTCCTACGAGCAGTACTTC	CASSFGGSSSYEQYF
TRBV7-2	TRBJ2-7	TRBD1	few	TGTGCCAGCAGCCCAGGGGGCAGCGAGCAGTACTTC	CASSPGGSEQYF
TRBV29-1	TRBJ2-7	TRBD1	few	TGCAGCGTTAGGGGACAGATCTACGAGCAGTACTTC	CSVRGQIYEQYF
TRBV4-2	TRBJ2-1	TRBD2	-	TGTGCCAACAGCCAGAGGACTAGCGGGGTCAATGAGCAGTTCTTC	CANSQRTSGVNEQFF
TRBV2	TRBJ2-2	TRBD1	-	TGTGCCAGGGGACAGACCACCGGGGAGCTGTTTTTT	CARGQTTGELFF
TRBV20-1	TRBJ2-7	TRBD1	-	TGCAGTGCTAGAGTCGGGACAGGGGTTTACGAGCAGTACTTC	CSARVGTGVYEQYF
TRBV6-1	TRBJ1-6	-	many	TGTGCCAGCAGTGAACGGTCACTCTATAATCCGCCCCTCCACTTT	CASSERSLYNPPLHF
TRBV5-1	TRBJ1-4	TRBD1	-	TGCGCCAGCAGCTGGGGACAGGCGACAACTAATGAAAAACTGTTTTTT	CASSWGQATTNEKLFF
TRBV14	TRBJ2-5	TRBD2	-	TGTGCCAGCAGCCAATTTACCGGGACTAGCGGGACTCAAGAGACCCAGTACTTC	CASSQFTGTSGTQETQYF
TRBV29-1	TRBJ2-3	TRBD2	few	TGCAGCTTTGGCGGGAGAGACACAGATACGCAGTATTTT	CSFGGRDTDTQYF
TRBV2	TRBJ2-3	TRBD2	few	TGTGCCAGCAGTGGGACTAGCGGGGGGGCAAATACGCAGTATTTT	CASSGTSGGANTQYF
TRBV3-1	TRBJ1-3	-	many	TGTGCCAGCAGCCAATCAACCTGGTGGGGGTCTGGAAACACCATATATTTT	CASSQSTWWGSGNTIYF